Presented here are 32 T cell receptor beta chains from one specimen sequenced in a study of somatic mutations in cytotoxic T cells in rheumatoid arthritis. Profiling relied on immunoSEQ multiplex PCR, and the TCRdb table lists in-frame clones only, not all of them. Of roughly 14,000 clones listed, around 77% were seen once; the top ten hold approximately 15%. What was sequenced was CD8+ T cells sorted from blood. Receptors originate from an adult with rheumatoid arthritis.

V and J are TRBV28 and TRBJ1-1; no firm D call. The CDR3 loop spans 13 amino acids. Germline V gives CDR1 MDHEN, CDR2 SYDVKM. Trimming left V 3 bases short and J 4 bases short, with 9 bases between. The CDR3 DNA sequence: TGTGCCAGCAGTTTGGCCGGAGGCACTGAAGCTTTCTTT. It codes for CASSLAGGTEAFF. The full variable domain, its missing parts supplied by reference TRBV28 and TRBJ1-1, is DVKVTQSSRYLVKRTGEKVFLECVQDMDHENMFWYRQDPGLGLRLIYFSYDVKMKEKGDIPEGYSVSREKKERFSLILESASTNQTSMYLCASSLAGGTEAFFGQGTRLTVV.

The chain employs TRBV7-9 and TRBJ2-1; the match to TRBD2 covers 10 bases. Germline values: CDR1 SEHNR, CDR2 FQNEAQ (reference sequence). After removal of 1 base from V and 4 bases from J, the junction contained 4 bases not matched to a gene. This CDR3 is 16 amino acids long. CDR3: CASSLELAGSYNEQFF. The CDR3 DNA is TGTGCCAGCAGCTTAGAACTAGCGGGGTCGTACAATGAGCAGTTCTTC.

The chain combines TRBV5-1 with TRBJ2-2; TRBD1 agrees at 9 bases. This CDR3 has 15 residues. J gave up 4 bases and V 4 bases, and 5 bases lay outside the gene matches. CDR1 and CDR2 from the germline V gene are SGHRS and YFSETQ. The CDR3 is CASSPGQGLTGELFF. The CDR3 DNA is TGCGCCAGCAGCCCGGGACAGGGCCTCACCGGGGAGCTGTTTTTT. Full variable domain (rest looked up from reference TRBV5-1 and TRBJ2-2): KAGVTQTPRYLIKTRGQQVTLSCSPISGHRSVSWYQQTPGQGLQFLFEYFSETQRNKGNFPGRFSGRQFSNSRSEMNVSTLELGDSALYLCASSPGQGLTGELFFGEGSRLTVL.

The rearrangement uses TRBV19 and TRBJ2-3; TRBD2 matches 8 bases. V lost 0 bases to trimming and J lost 1 base; unmatched junction nucleotides: 6. The CDR3 is 17 amino acids. Germline V gene lookup returns CDR1 LNHDA and CDR2 SQIVND (reference sequence). The CDR3 DNA is TGTGCCAGTAGTATAGACCCGTCAGCGGGGGGCACAGATACGCAGTATTTT. It codes for CASSIDPSAGGTDTQYF.

The rearrangement joins TRBV5-1 to TRBJ2-7, with D unresolved. Germline V gene data show CDR1 as SGHRS and CDR2 as YFSETQ. Trimming shortened V by 1 base and J by 1 base, and 3 bases separated the two germline ends. The CDR3 runs to 12 residues. The CDR3 coding sequence is TGCGCCAGCAGCTTGAGATCCTACGAGCAGTACGTC. Encoded protein: CASSLRSYEQYV.

The V and J genes are TRBV6-6 and TRBJ1-5; TRBD1 agrees at 12 bases. J lost 7 bases, V lost 4 bases, and 8 bases had no gene match. This CDR3 has 16 residues. Per germline, CDR1 MNHNY and CDR2 SVGAGI (reference sequence). Here the CDR3 reads CASSLGQGAEEQPQHF. The CDR3 coding sequence is TGTGCCAGCAGTTTGGGACAGGGGGCGGAGGAACAGCCCCAGCATTTT.

The chain combines TRBV5-4 with TRBJ2-3; the D gene is possibly TRBD2 (6 bases). Germline V lookup: CDR1 SGHNT, CDR2 YYREEE (reference sequence). Trimming cost V 1 base and J 3 bases, with 15 bases left between them. CDR3 length: 16 amino acids. The CDR3 nucleotides are TGTGCCAGCAGCTTGTGGGACTCCGGTGAGACAGATACGCAGTATTTT. Its protein is CASSLWDSGETDTQYF. The full variable domain, completed using reference TRBV5-4 and TRBJ2-3, is ETGVTQSPTHLIKTRGQQVTLRCSSQSGHNTVSWYQQALGQGPQFIFQYYREEENGRGNFPPRFSGLQFPNYSSELNVNALELDDSALYLCASSLWDSGETDTQYFGPGTRLTVL.

The chain recombines TRBV7-9 with TRBJ2-7; D gene ambiguous. CDR3 size: 13 residues. Looked up from germline, CDR1 is SEHNR and CDR2 is FQNEAQ (reference sequence). Trimming left V 5 bases short and J 1 base short, with 9 bases between. As DNA, the CDR3 is TGTGCCAGCAGCCCGTCCTTATCCTACGAGCAGTACGTC. Its protein product is CASSPSLSYEQYV.

This chain connects TRBV13 to TRBJ1-3, with a tentative D call TRBD1 (5 bases). V gave up 2 bases and J gave up 8 bases, with 10 bases separating them. Per the germline V gene, CDR1 is PRHDT and CDR2 is FYEKMQ (reference sequence). The CDR3 is made up of 13 amino acids. CDR3 nucleotide sequence: TGTGCCAGCAGCTTATCAAGGGGCGACACCATATATTTT. Translated: CASSLSRGDTIYF.

The rearrangement links TRBV6-1 to TRBJ1-2, with 8 positions matching TRBD1. Per germline, CDR1 MNHNS and CDR2 SASEGT. V trimming: 5 bases; J trimming: 9 bases; junction bases outside the gene matches: 8. There are 13 residues in the CDR3. The CDR3 reads CASSFLQGDRYTF. The CDR3 nucleotides are TGTGCCAGCAGTTTCCTACAGGGGGATCGCTACACCTTC.

The chain employs TRBV27 and TRBJ2-5, with 13 nucleotides matching TRBD2. The CDR3 is 15 residues long. In germline, CDR1 is MNHEY, CDR2 SMNVEV (reference sequence). Losses at the gene ends were 8 bases for V and 4 bases for J; bases not matched to a gene: 7. This CDR3 reads CASRVWTSGGETQYF. CDR3 DNA: TGTGCCAGCCGCGTGTGGACTAGCGGGGGAGAGACCCAGTACTTC.

CDR3 residues: CASYGGTGELFF. CDR3 nucleotides: TGCGCCAGCTACGGCGGCACCGGGGAGCTGTTTTTT. The gene calls are TRBV5-1 and TRBJ2-2, with D uncertain. Germline values: CDR1 SGHRS, CDR2 YFSETQ. The germline V and J ends were trimmed by 7 bases and 4 bases, with 8 bases remaining between them. The CDR3 sequence is 12 residues long.

The rearrangement links TRBV27 to TRBJ2-5, with D perhaps matching TRBD1 or TRBD2 (6 bases each). Trimming shortened V by 5 bases and J by 8 bases, and 21 bases separated the two germline ends. The CDR3 contains 15 residues. CDR1 is MNHEY, CDR2 SMNVEV, per germline (reference sequence). The CDR3 DNA reads as TGTGCCAGCAGTCCCGGGCCGGGGGCGCAATTAACCCAGTACTTC. It codes for CASSPGPGAQLTQYF.

This chain joins TRBV6-6 and TRBJ2-7; TRBD1 matches at 7 bases. CDR1 MNHNY and CDR2 SVGAGI come from the germline V gene (reference sequence). Trimming removed 2 bases from V and 2 bases from J; junction bases left unmatched: 3. The CDR3 covers 14 residues. CDR3: CASSYTGQTYEQYF. As DNA, the CDR3 is TGTGCCAGCAGTTACACGGGACAGACCTACGAGCAGTACTTC.

This clone was counted between two and nine times. The chain joins TRBV15 to TRBJ1-1; D is ambiguous. Looked up from germline, CDR1 is LNHNV and CDR2 is YYDKDF (reference sequence). Trimming shortened V by 4 bases and J by 1 base, and 7 bases separated the two germline ends. The CDR3 is made up of 13 amino acids. For the CDR3, the DNA is TGTGCCACCAGCACCCTGGGGAACACTGAAGCTTTCTTT. Translated: CATSTLGNTEAFF.

The chain employs TRBV7-8 and TRBJ1-6; no definite D call. This CDR3 region has 17 residues. Germline V lookup: CDR1 SGHVS, CDR2 FQNEAQ. Trimming took off 4 bases at V and 2 bases at J, with 15 bases between the two ends. CDR3: CASSSGGLAPYNSPLHF. The DNA for the CDR3 is TGTGCCAGCAGCTCTGGCGGCCTGGCCCCCTATAATTCACCCCTCCACTTT.

The chain recombines TRBV4-1 with TRBJ2-1; no firm D call. The V gene lost 1 base and the J gene lost 7 bases, with 8 bases spanning the gap. CDR3 length: 13 residues. The germline gives CDR1 MGHRA, CDR2 YSYEKL. CDR3 bases: TGCGCCAGCAGCCAAGGACTTGCTAATGAGCAGTTCTTC. It translates to CASSQGLANEQFF.

This clone appeared once. V gene TRBV14 combines with J gene TRBJ2-7; the D gene is possibly TRBD2 (6 bases). This CDR3 has 13 amino acids. Germline loops: CDR1 SGHDN, CDR2 FVKESK. V was cut by 5 bases and J by 5 bases, with 13 bases left in between. CDR3 region: CASSWVEGNEQYF. In DNA, the CDR3 is TGTGCCAGCAGCTGGGTGGAGGGAAACGAGCAGTACTTC.

This chain links TRBV27 with TRBJ1-1, with D uncertain. V was clipped by 5 bases and J by 1 base, with 8 bases between them. Germline V gene data show CDR1 as MNHEY and CDR2 as SMNVEV (reference sequence). The CDR3 loop spans 13 amino acids. The CDR3 loop reads CASSPGSNTEAFF. The CDR3 region has the DNA TGTGCCAGCAGTCCCGGCTCGAACACTGAAGCTTTCTTT.

The V call is TRBV13, the J call TRBJ1-4; no clear D gene. The germline V gene encodes CDR1 PRHDT and CDR2 FYEKMQ (reference sequence). V lost 3 bases to trimming and J lost 7 bases, with 6 bases between them. This CDR3 has 12 amino acids. CDR3 in DNA: TGTGCCAGCAGCTTGGACGGTGAAAAACTGTTTTTT. It encodes CASSLDGEKLFF. Complete variable domain (other parts from reference TRBV13 and TRBJ1-4): AAGVIQSPRHLIKEKRETATLKCYPIPRHDTVYWYQQGPGQDPQFLISFYEKMQSDKGSIPDRFSAQQFSDYHSELNMSSLELGDSALYFCASSLDGEKLFFGSGTQLSVL.

The rearrangement uses TRBV10-1 and TRBJ1-1; D is undetermined. Germline loops: CDR1 WNHNN, CDR2 SYGVQD (reference sequence). The CDR3 extends over 14 amino acids. The V end lost 2 bases, the J end lost 5 bases, and 12 bases lay between the germline ends. This CDR3 is CASSEVSSGTEAFF. CDR3 DNA: TGCGCCAGCAGTGAGGTCTCTTCGGGGACTGAAGCTTTCTTT.

This chain uses TRBV6-5 with TRBJ1-5, with TRBD1 matching 7 bases. Germline loops: CDR1 MNHEY, CDR2 SVGAGI. There are 15 residues in the CDR3. V gave up 6 bases and J gave up 7 bases; unmatched junction bases: 12. The CDR3 nucleotides read TGTGCCAGCAGATCTGACAGGGACAGTTGGCAGCCCCAGCATTTT. It yields the protein CASRSDRDSWQPQHF.

The chain couples TRBV6-5 to TRBJ1-6; D uncertain. V lost 4 bases and J lost 9, with 16 bases in between. Per the germline V gene, CDR1 is MNHEY and CDR2 is SVGAGI. The CDR3 consists of 15 residues. In DNA form, the CDR3 reads TGTGCCAGCAGTTCCGGACGGACTGAAAGTTCACCCCTCCACTTT. Its translation is CASSSGRTESSPLHF.

J is TRBJ1-1 and V is TRBV7-9; TRBD1 might be the D (5 bases). Trimming cost V 5 bases and J 5 bases, with 9 bases left between them. Per the germline V gene, CDR1 is SEHNR and CDR2 is FQNEAQ (reference sequence). CDR3 size: 12 residues. This CDR3 reads CASSPGGTEAFF. The CDR3 coding sequence is TGTGCCAGCAGCCCTGGGGGGACTGAAGCTTTCTTT.

The rearrangement links TRBV5-8 to TRBJ1-3; weak D call: TRBD1 (5 bases). From germline, CDR1 is SGHTS and CDR2 YDEGEE. The CDR3 loop spans 14 amino acids. Deletions cut 5 bases from V and 8 bases from J, with 17 bases between. CDR3 in DNA: TGTGCCAGCAGTTTTTGGGGGACCGAGGACACCATATATTTT. It specifies CASSFWGTEDTIYF.

The rearrangement links TRBV19 to TRBJ2-2; 7 bases map to TRBD2. Germline values: CDR1 LNHDA, CDR2 SQIVND (reference sequence). The V and J ends lost 5 bases and 1 base, in that order; junction bases with no gene match: 7. CDR3 length: 16 residues. CDR3 nucleotide sequence: TGTGCCAGTAGTGCCCGGGACTACCGGAACACCGGGGAGCTGTTTTTT. Protein sequence: CASSARDYRNTGELFF.

V gene TRBV5-1 combines with J gene TRBJ1-3; D remains ambiguous. CDR1 is SGHRS and CDR2 is YFSETQ in the germline V gene. V lost 0 bases, J lost 5 bases, and 15 bases lay in between. There are 16 residues in the CDR3. The CDR3 is CASSLGSQRLRNTIYF. For the CDR3, the DNA is TGCGCCAGCAGCTTGGGTTCACAAAGGCTTCGAAACACCATATATTTT. The variable domain in full, with the rest retrieved from reference TRBV5-1 and TRBJ1-3, is KAGVTQTPRYLIKTRGQQVTLSCSPISGHRSVSWYQQTPGQGLQFLFEYFSETQRNKGNFPGRFSGRQFSNSRSEMNVSTLELGDSALYLCASSLGSQRLRNTIYFGEGSWLTVV.

The chain couples TRBV6-5 to TRBJ1-1, with TRBD1 as a possible D gene (6 bases). Germline-derived CDR1 and CDR2 are MNHEY and SVGAGI. V lost 5 bases and J lost 9, with 10 bases in between. This CDR3 region has 11 residues. Here the CDR3 reads CASSATGKAFF. The CDR3, as DNA: TGTGCCAGCAGTGCTACAGGGAAAGCTTTCTTT.

By its share, this clone is large (0.1 to 1%). The chain joins TRBV18 to TRBJ1-5; 7 nucleotides line up with TRBD1. CDR1 is KGHSH, CDR2 LQKENI, per germline. Trimming removed 2 bases from V and 7 bases from J; junction bases left unmatched: 5. The CDR3 runs to 14 residues. The CDR3 protein is CASSPDRVGQPQHF. Here the CDR3 DNA reads TGTGCCAGCTCACCAGACAGGGTAGGACAGCCCCAGCATTTT.

DNA for the CDR3: TGTGCCAGCAGTTACAGGGAAGGCGATAATTCACCCCTCCACTTT. Translation: CASSYREGDNSPLHF. The chain joins TRBV6-5 to TRBJ1-6, with unresolved D. The CDR3 covers 15 residues. Per germline, CDR1 MNHEY and CDR2 SVGAGI. V lost 2 bases to trimming and J lost 5 bases, with 10 bases between them.

About this clone: Within the sample, other DNA sequences also encode this same CDR3. The gene calls are TRBV7-9 and TRBJ1-1; D perhaps matches TRBD1 (5 bases). CDR1 SEHNR and CDR2 FQNEAQ come from the germline V gene (reference sequence). Trimming cost V 5 bases and J 1 base, with 14 bases left between them. The CDR3 sequence is 15 residues long. The CDR3 DNA reads as TGTGCCAGCAGCCATGGGACGGGGGGGAACACTGAAGCTTTCTTT. This translates into CASSHGTGGNTEAFF.

The J gene is TRBJ2-7, the V gene TRBV7-8; D unresolved. V dropped 2 bases and J dropped 4 bases, with 9 bases sitting between them. Germline V gene sequence: CDR1 SGHVS, CDR2 FQNEAQ. The CDR3 consists of 13 residues. CDR3 sequence (DNA): TGTGCCAGCAGCTTATATCTAGATTACGAGCAGTACTTC. Amino acids: CASSLYLDYEQYF. Using reference TRBV7-8 and TRBJ2-7 for the parts outside the CDR3, the full variable domain is GAGVSQSPRYKVAKRGQDVALRCDPISGHVSLFWYQQALGQGPEFLTYFQNEAQLDKSGLPSDRFFAERPEGSVSTLKIQRTQQEDSAVYLCASSLYLDYEQYFGPGTRLTVT.